This TCR beta chain was retrieved from a study of identical twins' blood T cells (dated by TCRdb to 2013 to 2014). Regarding the complete study: The 12 libraries, six for the alpha chain and six for the beta chain, together yielded 49 million or so Illumina reads. The study compared TCR alpha and beta chain repertoires of three pairs of monozygous twins using next-generation sequencing to assess genetic influence on repertoire formation.

This clonotype was observed a few times. Its cognate antigen has yet to be identified. No clone much larger than this one lies a single base away; base qualities are absent. The donors were six healthy women who made up three monozygous twin pairs. All three twin pairs had been raised together and were thought likely to have encountered the same vaccines and infectious agents. RNA was isolated from peripheral blood mononuclear cells and used to prepare TCR cDNA libraries. The method was 5' RACE. The listed sequencing device is Illumina Genome Analyzer IIx. To prepare the RNA-based TCR cDNA libraries, a previously described protocol was followed, with several modifications. To prevent cross-contamination, sample-specific barcodes were introduced on both ends of each TCR cDNA library during cDNA synthesis and amplification. In the original analysis: Between about 95,000 and nearly 500,000 clonotypes were identified per individual, and about 2.2 to 3.6 million CDR3-containing reads were obtained per library. Reads with improper barcode index combinations were discarded, and clonesets were then built for each library with the MiTCR software. While assembling CDR3 clonotypes, MiTCR filtered or rescued low-quality reads and corrected PCR and sequencing errors. Artificial out-of-frame clonotypes were mapped to in-frame sequences, with one indel allowed in the CDR3, and then removed. Similarity in V and J gene usage between donors was calculated as the Jensen-Shannon divergence divided by the mean entropy. Clones were called with MiXCR by TCRdb after fastp trimmed the public reads at Q25, and only in-frame beta chains were retained. Duplicate CDR3 protein sequences are folded into a single record with the most common DNA and genes. The V and J calls were not made by the authors but by TCRdb's processing. The table for this sample lists about 370,000 distinct CDR3 sequences; about 28% of them were counted only once. The top ten hold around 5.6% of the sample.

Trimming takes 5 bases from V and 3 bases from J, and the germline ends sit 6 bases apart. From cysteine to phenylalanine, the CDR3 is 12 amino acids long. Left in the record is the CDR3 DNA by itself, 36 bases read in frame from the first base. CDR1 and CDR2 were assigned from the germline V gene as MNHEY and SVGEGT. Beyond this particular receptor, the publication reports: Because the twins were reared together, environmental influences could not be ruled out as the explanation for twin similarity. How many CDR3 clonotypes two donors shared depended mainly on the product of their cloneset sizes, and the twins did not clearly stray from this trend. Among the most abundant TCRbeta clonotypes, each donor shared more CDR3 sequences with her twin than with unrelated donors. Twin pairs were reported to be markedly more alike in V gene usage than unrelated donors were, even when looking at non-selected out-of-frame TCRbeta clonotypes. The proposed role of the TCRalpha J segment in MHC recognition during thymic selection was stated to require validation by independent studies.

Sequenced material: PBMCs. The sequence was obtained from a woman aged 18-50 years in good health. Recombination linked TRBV6-2 or TRBV6-3 to TRBJ2-3, with no confident D gene call. The CDR3 reads as follows: CASSLMTDTQYF. The sequenced DNA: TGTGCCAGCAGTCTAATGACAGATACGCAGTATTTT.